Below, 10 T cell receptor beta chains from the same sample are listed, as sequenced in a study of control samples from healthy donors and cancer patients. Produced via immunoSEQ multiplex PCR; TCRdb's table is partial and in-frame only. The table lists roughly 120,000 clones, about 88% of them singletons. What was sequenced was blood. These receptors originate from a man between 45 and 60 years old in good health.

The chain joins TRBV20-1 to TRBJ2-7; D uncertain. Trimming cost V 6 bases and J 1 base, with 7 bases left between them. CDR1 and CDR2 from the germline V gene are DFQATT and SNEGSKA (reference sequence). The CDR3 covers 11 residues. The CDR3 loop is CSAHSSYEQYF. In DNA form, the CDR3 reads TGCAGTGCCCACAGTTCCTACGAGCAGTACTTC.

CDR3 residues: CASSLGGTGSTEAFF. The CDR3 DNA follows: TGTGCCAGCAGCTTAGGAGGGACAGGGAGCACTGAAGCTTTCTTT. This chain uses TRBV11-3 with TRBJ1-1, with 9 nucleotides matching TRBD1. After removal of 1 base from V and 4 bases from J, the junction contained 4 bases not matched to a gene. From germline, CDR1 is SGHNT and CDR2 YENEEA. The length of the CDR3 is 15 residues.

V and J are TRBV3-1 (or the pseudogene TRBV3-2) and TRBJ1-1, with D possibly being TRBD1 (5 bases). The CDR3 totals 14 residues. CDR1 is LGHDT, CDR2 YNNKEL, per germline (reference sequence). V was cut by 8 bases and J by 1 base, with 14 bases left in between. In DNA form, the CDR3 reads TGTGCCAGCCACCGGGGCCTTGGGAACACTGAAGCTTTCTTT. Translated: CASHRGLGNTEAFF.

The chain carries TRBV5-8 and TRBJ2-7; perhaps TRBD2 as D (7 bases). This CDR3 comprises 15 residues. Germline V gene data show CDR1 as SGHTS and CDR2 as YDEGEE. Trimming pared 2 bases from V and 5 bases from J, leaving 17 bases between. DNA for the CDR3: TGTGCCAGCAGCTTCACGGGGGGCGCTTCTGACGAGCAGTACTTC. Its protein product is CASSFTGGASDEQYF.

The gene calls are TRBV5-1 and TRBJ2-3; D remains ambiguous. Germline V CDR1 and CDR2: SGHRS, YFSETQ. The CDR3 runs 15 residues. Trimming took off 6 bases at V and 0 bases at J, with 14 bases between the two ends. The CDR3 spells CASTHMAGSTDTQYF. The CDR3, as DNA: TGCGCCAGCACCCATATGGCCGGTAGCACAGATACGCAGTATTTT. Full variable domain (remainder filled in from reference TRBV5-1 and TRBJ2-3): KAGVTQTPRYLIKTRGQQVTLSCSPISGHRSVSWYQQTPGQGLQFLFEYFSETQRNKGNFPGRFSGRQFSNSRSEMNVSTLELGDSALYLCASTHMAGSTDTQYFGPGTRLTVL.

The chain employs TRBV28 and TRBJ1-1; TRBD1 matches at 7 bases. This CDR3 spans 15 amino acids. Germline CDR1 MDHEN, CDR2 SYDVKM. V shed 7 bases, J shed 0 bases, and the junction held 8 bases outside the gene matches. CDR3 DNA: TGTGCCAGCACCCCGGGGACAGCCATGAACACTGAAGCTTTCTTT. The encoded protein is CASTPGTAMNTEAFF.

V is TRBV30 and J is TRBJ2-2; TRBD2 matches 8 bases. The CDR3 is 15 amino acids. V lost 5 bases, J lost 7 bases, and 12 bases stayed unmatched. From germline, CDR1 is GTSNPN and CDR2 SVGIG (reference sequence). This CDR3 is CAWSYGGARGGELFF. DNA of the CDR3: TGTGCCTGGTCCTACGGGGGGGCTCGGGGCGGGGAGCTGTTTTTT.

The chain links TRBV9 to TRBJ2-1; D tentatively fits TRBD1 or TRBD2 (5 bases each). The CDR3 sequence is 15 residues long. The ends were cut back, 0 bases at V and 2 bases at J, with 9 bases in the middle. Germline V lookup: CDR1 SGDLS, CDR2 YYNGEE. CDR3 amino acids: CASSVGDGTYNEQFF. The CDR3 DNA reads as TGTGCCAGCAGCGTAGGGGACGGAACCTACAATGAGCAGTTCTTC. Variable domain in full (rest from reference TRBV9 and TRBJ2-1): DSGVTQTPKHLITATGQRVTLRCSPRSGDLSVYWYQQSLDQGLQFLIQYYNGEERAKGNILERFSAQQFPDLHSELNLSSLELGDSALYFCASSVGDGTYNEQFFGPGTRLTVL.

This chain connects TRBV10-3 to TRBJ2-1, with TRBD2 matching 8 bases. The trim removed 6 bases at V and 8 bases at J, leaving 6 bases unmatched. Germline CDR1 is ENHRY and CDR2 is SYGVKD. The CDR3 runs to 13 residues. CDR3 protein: CAISDGGAYEQFF. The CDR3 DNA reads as TGTGCCATCAGCGACGGGGGGGCCTATGAGCAGTTCTTC.

CDR3 in amino acids: CASREGQGETEQFF. The DNA of the CDR3 is TGCGCCAGCAGAGAAGGACAGGGGGAAACTGAGCAGTTCTTC. J is TRBJ2-1 and V is TRBV4-1, with TRBD1 matching 10 bases. This CDR3 is built from 14 residues. Per the germline V gene, CDR1 is MGHRA and CDR2 is YSYEKL. Trimming took 6 bases from V and 9 from J; bases not matched to a gene: 8.